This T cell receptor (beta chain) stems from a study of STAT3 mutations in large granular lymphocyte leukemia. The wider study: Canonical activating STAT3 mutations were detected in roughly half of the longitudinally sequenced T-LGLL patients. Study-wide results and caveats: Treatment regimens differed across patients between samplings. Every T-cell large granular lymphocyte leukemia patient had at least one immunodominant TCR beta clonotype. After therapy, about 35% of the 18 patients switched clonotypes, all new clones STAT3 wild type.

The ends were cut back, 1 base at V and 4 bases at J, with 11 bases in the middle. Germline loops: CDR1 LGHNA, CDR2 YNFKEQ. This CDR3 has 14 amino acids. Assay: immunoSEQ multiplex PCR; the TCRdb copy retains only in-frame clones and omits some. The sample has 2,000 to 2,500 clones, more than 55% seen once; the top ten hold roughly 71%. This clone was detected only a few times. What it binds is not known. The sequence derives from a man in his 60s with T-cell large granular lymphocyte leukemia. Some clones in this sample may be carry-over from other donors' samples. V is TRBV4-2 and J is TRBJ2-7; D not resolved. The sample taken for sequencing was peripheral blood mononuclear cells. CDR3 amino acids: CASSQAPGFYEQYF. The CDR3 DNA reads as TGTGCCAGCAGCCAAGCTCCAGGTTTTTACGAGCAGTACTTC.